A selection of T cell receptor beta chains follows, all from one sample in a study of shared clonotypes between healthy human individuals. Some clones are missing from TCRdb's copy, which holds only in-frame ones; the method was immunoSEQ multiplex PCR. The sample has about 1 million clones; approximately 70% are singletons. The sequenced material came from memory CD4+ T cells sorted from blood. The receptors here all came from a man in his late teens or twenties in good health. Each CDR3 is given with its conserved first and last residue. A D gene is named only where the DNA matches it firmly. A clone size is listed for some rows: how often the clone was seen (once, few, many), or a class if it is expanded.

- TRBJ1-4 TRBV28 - CASSLSGWGPGEKLFF TGTGCCAGCAGTTTAAGTGGATGGGGGCCAGGGGAAAAACTGTTTTTT
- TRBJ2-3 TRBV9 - CASSVAPTPRTDTQYF TGTGCCAGCAGCGTCGCCCCTACACCCCGCACAGATACGCAGTATTTT
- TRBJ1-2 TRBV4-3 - CASSPGGDGYGYTF TGCGCCAGCAGCCCGGGGGGGGACGGCTATGGCTACACCTTC
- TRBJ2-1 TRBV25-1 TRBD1 CASSEGQGRNEQFF TGTGCCAGCAGTGAGGGACAGGGGAGAAATGAGCAGTTCTTC
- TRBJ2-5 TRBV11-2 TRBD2 CASRHLKGLAGKETQYF TGTGCCAGCAGACACCTCAAAGGACTAGCGGGTAAAGAGACCCAGTACTTC
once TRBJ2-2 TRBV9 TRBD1 CASSPPTGGGTGELFF TGTGCCAGCAGCCCCCCGACAGGGGGCGGCACCGGGGAGCTGTTTTTT
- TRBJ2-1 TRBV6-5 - CASSTSHEQFF TGTGCCAGCAGCACTAGTCATGAGCAGTTCTTC
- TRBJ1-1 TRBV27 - CASSSSRLAEAFF TGTGCCAGCAGCAGCTCCAGGTTGGCTGAAGCTTTCTTT
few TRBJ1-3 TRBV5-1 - CASSLPDGNTIYF TGCGCCAGCAGCTTGCCCGACGGAAACACCATATATTTT
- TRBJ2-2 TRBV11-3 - CASSTPEGELFF TGTGCCAGCAGTACCCCTGAAGGGGAGCTGTTTTTT
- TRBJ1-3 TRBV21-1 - CASSKRGNSGNTIYF TGTGCCAGCAGCAAACGAGGGAACTCTGGAAACACCATATATTTT
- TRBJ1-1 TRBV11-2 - CASSSQGRTEAFF TGTGCCAGCAGCTCCCAGGGACGCACTGAAGCTTTCTTT
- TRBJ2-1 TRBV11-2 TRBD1 CASRAGQGAILEQFF TGTGCCAGCAGGGCGGGACAGGGGGCTATTCTTGAGCAGTTCTTC
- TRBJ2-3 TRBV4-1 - CASSQDSSRVADTQYF TGCGCCAGCAGCCAAGATTCTTCCAGGGTGGCAGATACGCAGTATTTT
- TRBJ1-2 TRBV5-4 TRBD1 CASSTSFDRGLGGYTF TGTGCCAGCAGCACCTCATTTGACAGGGGGTTGGGTGGCTACACCTTC
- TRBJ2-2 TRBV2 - CASLLGAGELFF TGTGCCAGCCTCCTAGGTGCCGGGGAGCTGTTTTTT
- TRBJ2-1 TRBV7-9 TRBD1 CASSLVVGTGLSNEQFF TGTGCCAGCAGCTTAGTTGTAGGGACAGGGTTGAGCAATGAGCAGTTCTTC
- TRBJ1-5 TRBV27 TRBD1 CASSLSIPGQGVNQPQHF TGTGCCAGCAGTTTATCGATTCCAGGACAGGGGGTTAATCAGCCCCAGCATTTT
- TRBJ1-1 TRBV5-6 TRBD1 CASSPRDRNFHTEAFF TGTGCCAGCAGCCCCCGGGACAGGAATTTCCACACTGAAGCTTTCTTT
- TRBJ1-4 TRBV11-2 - CASSSNLNEKLFF TGTGCCAGCAGCTCAAACCTTAATGAAAAACTGTTTTTT
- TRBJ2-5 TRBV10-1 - CASSVVSSGTQYF TGCGCCAGCAGTGTAGTCTCCTCAGGGACCCAGTACTTC
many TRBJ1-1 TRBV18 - CASSPTLNTEAFF TGTGCCAGCTCACCCACCCTGAACACTGAAGCTTTCTTT
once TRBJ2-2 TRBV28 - CASGPDNTGELFF TGTGCCAGCGGACCTGATAACACCGGGGAGCTGTTTTTT
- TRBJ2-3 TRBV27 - CASSLQWNTDTQYF TGTGCCAGCAGTCTCCAGTGGAACACAGATACGCAGTATTTT
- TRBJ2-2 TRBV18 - CASSSTRQNTGELFF TGTGCCAGCTCATCGACGAGACAAAACACCGGGGAGCTGTTTTTT
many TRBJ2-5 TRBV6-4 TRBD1 CASSDGYRGPETQYF TGTGCCAGCAGTGACGGGTACAGGGGGCCTGAGACCCAGTACTTC
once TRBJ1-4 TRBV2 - CASSGRGINEKLFF TGTGCCAGCAGTGGAAGAGGGATTAATGAAAAACTGTTTTTT
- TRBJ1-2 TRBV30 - CAWRGEGSYTF TGTGCCTGGAGGGGGGAGGGGAGCTACACCTTC
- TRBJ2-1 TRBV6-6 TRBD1 CASTKGQTVSGNEQFF TGTGCCAGCACCAAGGGACAGACGGTCTCCGGCAATGAGCAGTTCTTC
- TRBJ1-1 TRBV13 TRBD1 CASSLPGQGTEAFF TGTGCCAGCAGTCTCCCAGGACAGGGCACTGAAGCTTTCTTT
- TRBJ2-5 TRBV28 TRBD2 CASSFKGHPRRGGGETQYF TGTGCCAGCAGTTTTAAGGGCCACCCTCGGAGGGGCGGGGGTGAGACCCAGTACTTC